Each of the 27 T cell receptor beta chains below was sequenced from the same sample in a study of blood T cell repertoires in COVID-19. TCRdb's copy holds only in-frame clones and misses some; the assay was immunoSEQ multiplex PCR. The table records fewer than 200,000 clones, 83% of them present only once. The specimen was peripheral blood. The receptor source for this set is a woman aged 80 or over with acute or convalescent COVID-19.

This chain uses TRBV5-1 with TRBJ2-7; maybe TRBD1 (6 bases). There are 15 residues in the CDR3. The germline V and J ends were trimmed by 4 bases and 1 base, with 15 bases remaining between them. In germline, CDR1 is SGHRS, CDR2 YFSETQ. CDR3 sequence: CASSPVGQGSYEQYF. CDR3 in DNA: TGCGCCAGCAGCCCAGTGGGCCAGGGGTCCTACGAGCAGTACTTC.

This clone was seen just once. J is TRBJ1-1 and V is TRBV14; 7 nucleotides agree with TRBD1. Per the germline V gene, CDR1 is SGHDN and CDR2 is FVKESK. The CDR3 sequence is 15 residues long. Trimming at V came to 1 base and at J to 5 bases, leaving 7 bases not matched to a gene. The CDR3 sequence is CASSQGGTALTEAFF. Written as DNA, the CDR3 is TGTGCCAGCAGCCAAGGCGGGACAGCGCTTACTGAAGCTTTCTTT.

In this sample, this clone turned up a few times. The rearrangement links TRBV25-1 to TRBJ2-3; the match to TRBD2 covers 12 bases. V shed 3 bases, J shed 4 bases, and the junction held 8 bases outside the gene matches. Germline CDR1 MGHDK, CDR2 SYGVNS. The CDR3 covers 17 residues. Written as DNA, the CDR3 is TGTGCCAGCAGTGACGCTAGGACTAGCGGGGAGGCAGATACGCAGTATTTT. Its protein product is CASSDARTSGEADTQYF. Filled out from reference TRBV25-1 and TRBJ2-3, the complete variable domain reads EADIYQTPRYLVIGTGKKITLECSQTMGHDKMYWYQQDPGMELHLIHYSYGVNSTEKGDLSSESTVSRIRTEHFPLTLESARPSHTSQYLCASSDARTSGEADTQYFGPGTRLTVL.

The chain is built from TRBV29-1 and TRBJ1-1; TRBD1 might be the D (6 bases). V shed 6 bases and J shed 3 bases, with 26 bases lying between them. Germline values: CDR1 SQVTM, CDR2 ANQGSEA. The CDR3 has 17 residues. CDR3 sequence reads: CSVAAYREGRGDTEAFF. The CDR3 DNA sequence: TGCAGCGTCGCAGCGTATAGGGAGGGAAGGGGGGACACTGAAGCTTTCTTT. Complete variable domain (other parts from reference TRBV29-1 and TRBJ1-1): SAVISQKPSRDICQRGTSLTIQCQVDSQVTMMFWYRQQPGQSLTLIATANQGSEATYESGFVIDKFPISRPNLTFSTLTVSNMSPEDSSIYLCSVAAYREGRGDTEAFFGQGTRLTVV.

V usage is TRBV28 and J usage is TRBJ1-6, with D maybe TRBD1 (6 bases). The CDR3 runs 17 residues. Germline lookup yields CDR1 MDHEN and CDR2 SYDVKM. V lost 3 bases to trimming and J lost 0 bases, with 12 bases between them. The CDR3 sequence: CASSFRTASSYNSPLHF. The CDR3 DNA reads TGTGCCAGCAGTTTCAGGACAGCGAGCTCCTATAATTCACCCCTCCACTTT.

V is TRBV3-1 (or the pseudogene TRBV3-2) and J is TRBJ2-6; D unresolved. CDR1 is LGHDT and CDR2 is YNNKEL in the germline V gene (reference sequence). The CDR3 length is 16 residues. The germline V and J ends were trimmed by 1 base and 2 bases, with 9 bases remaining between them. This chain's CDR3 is CASSQGDSTGANVLTF. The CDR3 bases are TGTGCCAGCAGCCAAGGTGACTCCACTGGGGCCAACGTCCTGACTTTC.

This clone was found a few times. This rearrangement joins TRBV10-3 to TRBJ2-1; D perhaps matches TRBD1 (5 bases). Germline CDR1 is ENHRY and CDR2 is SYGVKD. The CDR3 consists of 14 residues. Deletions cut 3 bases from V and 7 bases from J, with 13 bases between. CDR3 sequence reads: CAISDVTGLNEQFF. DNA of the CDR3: TGTGCCATCAGTGACGTAACAGGCTTAAATGAGCAGTTCTTC.

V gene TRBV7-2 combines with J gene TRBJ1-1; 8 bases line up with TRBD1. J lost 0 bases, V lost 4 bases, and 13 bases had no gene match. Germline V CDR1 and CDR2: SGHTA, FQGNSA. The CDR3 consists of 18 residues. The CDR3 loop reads CASSSRTTGVGMNTEAFF. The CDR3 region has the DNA TGTGCCAGCAGCTCAAGAACGACAGGGGTAGGGATGAACACTGAAGCTTTCTTT. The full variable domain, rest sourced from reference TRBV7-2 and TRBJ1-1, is GAGVSQSPSNKVTEKGKDVELRCDPISGHTALYWYRQSLGQGLEFLIYFQGNSAPDKSGLPSDRFSAERTGGSVSTLTIQRTQQEDSAVYLCASSSRTTGVGMNTEAFFGQGTRLTVV.

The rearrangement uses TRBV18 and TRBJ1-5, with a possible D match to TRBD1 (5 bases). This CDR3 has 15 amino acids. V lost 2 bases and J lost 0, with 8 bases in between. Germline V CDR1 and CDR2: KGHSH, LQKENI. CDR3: CASSPTGDSNQPQHF. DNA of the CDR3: TGTGCCAGCTCACCAACGGGGGATAGCAATCAGCCCCAGCATTTT.

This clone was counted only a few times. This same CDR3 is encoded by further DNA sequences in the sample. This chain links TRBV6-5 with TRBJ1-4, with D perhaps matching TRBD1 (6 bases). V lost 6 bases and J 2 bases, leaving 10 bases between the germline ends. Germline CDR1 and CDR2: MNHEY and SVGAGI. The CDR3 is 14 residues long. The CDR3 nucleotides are TGTGCCAGCAGGGACAGCGCGACTAATGAAAAACTGTTTTTT. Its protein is CASRDSATNEKLFF.

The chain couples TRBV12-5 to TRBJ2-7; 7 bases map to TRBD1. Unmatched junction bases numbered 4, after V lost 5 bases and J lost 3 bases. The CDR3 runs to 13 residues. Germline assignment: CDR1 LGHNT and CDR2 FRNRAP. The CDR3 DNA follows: TGTGCTAGTGGTCCCCCAGGGGGCTACGAGCAGTACTTC. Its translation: CASGPPGGYEQYF.

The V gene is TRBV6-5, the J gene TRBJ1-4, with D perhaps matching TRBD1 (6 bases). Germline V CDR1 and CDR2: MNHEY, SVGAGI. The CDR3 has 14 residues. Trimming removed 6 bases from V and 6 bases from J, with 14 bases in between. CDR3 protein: CASRPQGIHEKLFF. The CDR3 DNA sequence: TGTGCCAGCAGACCCCAGGGGATCCATGAAAAACTGTTTTTT.

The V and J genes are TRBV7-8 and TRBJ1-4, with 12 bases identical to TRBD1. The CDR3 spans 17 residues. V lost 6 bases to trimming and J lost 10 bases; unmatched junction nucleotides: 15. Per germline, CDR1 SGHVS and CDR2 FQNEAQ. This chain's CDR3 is CASSLLPGTGGVGKLFF. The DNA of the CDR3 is TGTGCCAGCAGTTTGCTCCCCGGGACAGGGGGCGTCGGAAAACTGTTTTTT. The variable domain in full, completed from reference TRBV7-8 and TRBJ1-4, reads GAGVSQSPRYKVAKRGQDVALRCDPISGHVSLFWYQQALGQGPEFLTYFQNEAQLDKSGLPSDRFFAERPEGSVSTLKIQRTQQEDSAVYLCASSLLPGTGGVGKLFFGSGTQLSVL.

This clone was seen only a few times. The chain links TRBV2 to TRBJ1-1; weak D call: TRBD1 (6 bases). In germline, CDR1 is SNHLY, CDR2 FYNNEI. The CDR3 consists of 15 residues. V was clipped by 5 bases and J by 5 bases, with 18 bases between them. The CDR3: CASSLSWGRGTEAFF. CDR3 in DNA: TGTGCCAGCAGTCTATCTTGGGGGCGAGGGACTGAAGCTTTCTTT.

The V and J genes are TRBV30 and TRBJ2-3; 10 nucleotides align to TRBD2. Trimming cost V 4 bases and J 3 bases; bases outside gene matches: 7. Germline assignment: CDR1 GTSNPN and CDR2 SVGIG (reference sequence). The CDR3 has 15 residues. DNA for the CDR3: TGTGCCTGGAAACGCAGCGGGGGGGCAACAGATACGCAGTATTTT. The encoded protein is CAWKRSGGATDTQYF.

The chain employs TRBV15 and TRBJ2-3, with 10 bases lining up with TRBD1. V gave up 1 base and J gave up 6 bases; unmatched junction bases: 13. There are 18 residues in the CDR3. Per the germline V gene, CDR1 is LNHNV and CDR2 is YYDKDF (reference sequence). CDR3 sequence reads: CATSRALPGQGELDTQYF. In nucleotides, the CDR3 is TGTGCCACCAGCAGAGCCCTCCCCGGACAGGGGGAGTTGGATACGCAGTATTTT. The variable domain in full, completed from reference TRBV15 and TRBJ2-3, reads DAMVIQNPRYQVTQFGKPVTLSCSQTLNHNVMYWYQQKSSQAPKLLFHYYDKDFNNEADTPDNFQSRRPNTSFCFLDIRSPGLGDTAMYLCATSRALPGQGELDTQYFGPGTRLTVL.

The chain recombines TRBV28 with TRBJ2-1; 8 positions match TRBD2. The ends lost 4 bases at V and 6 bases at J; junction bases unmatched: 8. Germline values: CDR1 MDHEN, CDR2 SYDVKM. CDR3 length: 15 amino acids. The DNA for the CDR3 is TGTGCCAGCAGTTCTCCGGGGGGGCCATCCAATGAGCAGTTCTTC. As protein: CASSSPGGPSNEQFF.

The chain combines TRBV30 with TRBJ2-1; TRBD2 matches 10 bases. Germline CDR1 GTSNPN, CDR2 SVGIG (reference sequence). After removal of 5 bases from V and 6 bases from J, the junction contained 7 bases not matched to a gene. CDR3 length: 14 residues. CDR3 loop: CAWQLAGRGNEQFF. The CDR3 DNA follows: TGTGCCTGGCAACTAGCGGGAAGGGGCAATGAGCAGTTCTTC. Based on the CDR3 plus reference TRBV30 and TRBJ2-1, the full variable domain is SQTIHQWPATLVQPVGSPLSLECTVEGTSNPNLYWYRQAAGRGLQLLFYSVGIGQISSEVPQNLSASRPQDRQFILSSKKLLLSDSGFYLCAWQLAGRGNEQFFGPGTRLTVL.

The CDR3 DNA follows: TGTGCCAGCAGCCAAGGGCCCCTCCGGGGGGGCACAGATACGCAGTATTTT. Its translation: CASSQGPLRGGTDTQYF. This sequence joins TRBV3-1 (or the pseudogene TRBV3-2) and TRBJ2-3; 7 bases fit TRBD2. Trimming cost V 1 base and J 1 base; bases outside gene matches: 8. The CDR3 runs 17 residues. Germline V gene sequence: CDR1 LGHDT, CDR2 YNNKEL (reference sequence).

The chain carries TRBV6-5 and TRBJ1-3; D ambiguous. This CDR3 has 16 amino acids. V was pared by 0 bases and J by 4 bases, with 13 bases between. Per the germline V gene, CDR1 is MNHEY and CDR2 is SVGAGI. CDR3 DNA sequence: TGTGCCAGCAGTTACTCGATCCCAGGAGGAGGAAACACCATATATTTT. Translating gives CASSYSIPGGGNTIYF.

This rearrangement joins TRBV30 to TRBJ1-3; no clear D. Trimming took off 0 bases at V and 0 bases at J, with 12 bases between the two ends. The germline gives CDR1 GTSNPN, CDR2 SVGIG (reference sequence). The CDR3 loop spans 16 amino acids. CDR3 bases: TGTGCCTGGAGTGTAGGCGGAGGCGTCTCTGGAAACACCATATATTTT. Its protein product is CAWSVGGGVSGNTIYF.

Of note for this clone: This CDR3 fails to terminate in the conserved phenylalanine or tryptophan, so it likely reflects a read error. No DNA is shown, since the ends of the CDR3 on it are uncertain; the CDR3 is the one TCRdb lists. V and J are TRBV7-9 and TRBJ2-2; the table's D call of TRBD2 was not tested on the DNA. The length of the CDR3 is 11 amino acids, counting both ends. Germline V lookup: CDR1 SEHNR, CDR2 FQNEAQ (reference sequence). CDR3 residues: CASSSSSLAYV.

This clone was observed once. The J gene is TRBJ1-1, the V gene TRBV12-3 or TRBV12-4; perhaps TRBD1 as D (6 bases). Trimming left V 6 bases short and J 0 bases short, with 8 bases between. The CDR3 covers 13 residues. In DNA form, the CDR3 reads TGTGCCAGCAGCAGGGGAATGAACACTGAAGCTTTCTTT. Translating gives CASSRGMNTEAFF.

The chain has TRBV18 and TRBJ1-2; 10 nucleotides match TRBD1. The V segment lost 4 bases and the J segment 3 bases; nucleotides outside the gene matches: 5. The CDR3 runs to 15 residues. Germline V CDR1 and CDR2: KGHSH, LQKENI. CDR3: CASSLPGQGHYGYTF. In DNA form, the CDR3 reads TGTGCCAGCTCACTGCCGGGACAGGGGCACTATGGCTACACCTTC. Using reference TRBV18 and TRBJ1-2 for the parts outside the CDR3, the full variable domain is NAGVMQNPRHLVRRRGQEARLRCSPMKGHSHVYWYRQLPEEGLKFMVYLQKENIIDESGMPKERFSAEFPKEGPSILRIQQVVRGDSAAYFCASSLPGQGHYGYTFGSGTRLTVV.

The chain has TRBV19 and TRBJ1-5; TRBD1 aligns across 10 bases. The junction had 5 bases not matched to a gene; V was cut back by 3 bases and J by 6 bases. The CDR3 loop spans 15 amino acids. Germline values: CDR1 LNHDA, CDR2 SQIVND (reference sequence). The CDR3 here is CASSMTGGEGQPQHF. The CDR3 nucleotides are TGTGCCAGTAGTATGACAGGGGGCGAAGGTCAGCCCCAGCATTTT.

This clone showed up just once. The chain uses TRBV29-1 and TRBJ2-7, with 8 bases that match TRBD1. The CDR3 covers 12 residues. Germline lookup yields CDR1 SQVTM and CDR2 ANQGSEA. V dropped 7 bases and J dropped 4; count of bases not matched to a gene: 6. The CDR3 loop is CSAQGAQYEQYF. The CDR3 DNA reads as TGCAGCGCCCAGGGGGCTCAATACGAGCAGTACTTC.

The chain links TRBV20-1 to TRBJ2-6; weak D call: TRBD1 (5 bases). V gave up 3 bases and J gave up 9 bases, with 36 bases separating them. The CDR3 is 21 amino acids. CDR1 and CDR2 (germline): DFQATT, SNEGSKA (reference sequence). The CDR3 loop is CSASVYAGFGRPCRNDNVLTF. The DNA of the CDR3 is TGCAGTGCTAGTGTGTATGCAGGGTTTGGCCGACCTTGCCGAAACGACAACGTCCTGACTTTC.